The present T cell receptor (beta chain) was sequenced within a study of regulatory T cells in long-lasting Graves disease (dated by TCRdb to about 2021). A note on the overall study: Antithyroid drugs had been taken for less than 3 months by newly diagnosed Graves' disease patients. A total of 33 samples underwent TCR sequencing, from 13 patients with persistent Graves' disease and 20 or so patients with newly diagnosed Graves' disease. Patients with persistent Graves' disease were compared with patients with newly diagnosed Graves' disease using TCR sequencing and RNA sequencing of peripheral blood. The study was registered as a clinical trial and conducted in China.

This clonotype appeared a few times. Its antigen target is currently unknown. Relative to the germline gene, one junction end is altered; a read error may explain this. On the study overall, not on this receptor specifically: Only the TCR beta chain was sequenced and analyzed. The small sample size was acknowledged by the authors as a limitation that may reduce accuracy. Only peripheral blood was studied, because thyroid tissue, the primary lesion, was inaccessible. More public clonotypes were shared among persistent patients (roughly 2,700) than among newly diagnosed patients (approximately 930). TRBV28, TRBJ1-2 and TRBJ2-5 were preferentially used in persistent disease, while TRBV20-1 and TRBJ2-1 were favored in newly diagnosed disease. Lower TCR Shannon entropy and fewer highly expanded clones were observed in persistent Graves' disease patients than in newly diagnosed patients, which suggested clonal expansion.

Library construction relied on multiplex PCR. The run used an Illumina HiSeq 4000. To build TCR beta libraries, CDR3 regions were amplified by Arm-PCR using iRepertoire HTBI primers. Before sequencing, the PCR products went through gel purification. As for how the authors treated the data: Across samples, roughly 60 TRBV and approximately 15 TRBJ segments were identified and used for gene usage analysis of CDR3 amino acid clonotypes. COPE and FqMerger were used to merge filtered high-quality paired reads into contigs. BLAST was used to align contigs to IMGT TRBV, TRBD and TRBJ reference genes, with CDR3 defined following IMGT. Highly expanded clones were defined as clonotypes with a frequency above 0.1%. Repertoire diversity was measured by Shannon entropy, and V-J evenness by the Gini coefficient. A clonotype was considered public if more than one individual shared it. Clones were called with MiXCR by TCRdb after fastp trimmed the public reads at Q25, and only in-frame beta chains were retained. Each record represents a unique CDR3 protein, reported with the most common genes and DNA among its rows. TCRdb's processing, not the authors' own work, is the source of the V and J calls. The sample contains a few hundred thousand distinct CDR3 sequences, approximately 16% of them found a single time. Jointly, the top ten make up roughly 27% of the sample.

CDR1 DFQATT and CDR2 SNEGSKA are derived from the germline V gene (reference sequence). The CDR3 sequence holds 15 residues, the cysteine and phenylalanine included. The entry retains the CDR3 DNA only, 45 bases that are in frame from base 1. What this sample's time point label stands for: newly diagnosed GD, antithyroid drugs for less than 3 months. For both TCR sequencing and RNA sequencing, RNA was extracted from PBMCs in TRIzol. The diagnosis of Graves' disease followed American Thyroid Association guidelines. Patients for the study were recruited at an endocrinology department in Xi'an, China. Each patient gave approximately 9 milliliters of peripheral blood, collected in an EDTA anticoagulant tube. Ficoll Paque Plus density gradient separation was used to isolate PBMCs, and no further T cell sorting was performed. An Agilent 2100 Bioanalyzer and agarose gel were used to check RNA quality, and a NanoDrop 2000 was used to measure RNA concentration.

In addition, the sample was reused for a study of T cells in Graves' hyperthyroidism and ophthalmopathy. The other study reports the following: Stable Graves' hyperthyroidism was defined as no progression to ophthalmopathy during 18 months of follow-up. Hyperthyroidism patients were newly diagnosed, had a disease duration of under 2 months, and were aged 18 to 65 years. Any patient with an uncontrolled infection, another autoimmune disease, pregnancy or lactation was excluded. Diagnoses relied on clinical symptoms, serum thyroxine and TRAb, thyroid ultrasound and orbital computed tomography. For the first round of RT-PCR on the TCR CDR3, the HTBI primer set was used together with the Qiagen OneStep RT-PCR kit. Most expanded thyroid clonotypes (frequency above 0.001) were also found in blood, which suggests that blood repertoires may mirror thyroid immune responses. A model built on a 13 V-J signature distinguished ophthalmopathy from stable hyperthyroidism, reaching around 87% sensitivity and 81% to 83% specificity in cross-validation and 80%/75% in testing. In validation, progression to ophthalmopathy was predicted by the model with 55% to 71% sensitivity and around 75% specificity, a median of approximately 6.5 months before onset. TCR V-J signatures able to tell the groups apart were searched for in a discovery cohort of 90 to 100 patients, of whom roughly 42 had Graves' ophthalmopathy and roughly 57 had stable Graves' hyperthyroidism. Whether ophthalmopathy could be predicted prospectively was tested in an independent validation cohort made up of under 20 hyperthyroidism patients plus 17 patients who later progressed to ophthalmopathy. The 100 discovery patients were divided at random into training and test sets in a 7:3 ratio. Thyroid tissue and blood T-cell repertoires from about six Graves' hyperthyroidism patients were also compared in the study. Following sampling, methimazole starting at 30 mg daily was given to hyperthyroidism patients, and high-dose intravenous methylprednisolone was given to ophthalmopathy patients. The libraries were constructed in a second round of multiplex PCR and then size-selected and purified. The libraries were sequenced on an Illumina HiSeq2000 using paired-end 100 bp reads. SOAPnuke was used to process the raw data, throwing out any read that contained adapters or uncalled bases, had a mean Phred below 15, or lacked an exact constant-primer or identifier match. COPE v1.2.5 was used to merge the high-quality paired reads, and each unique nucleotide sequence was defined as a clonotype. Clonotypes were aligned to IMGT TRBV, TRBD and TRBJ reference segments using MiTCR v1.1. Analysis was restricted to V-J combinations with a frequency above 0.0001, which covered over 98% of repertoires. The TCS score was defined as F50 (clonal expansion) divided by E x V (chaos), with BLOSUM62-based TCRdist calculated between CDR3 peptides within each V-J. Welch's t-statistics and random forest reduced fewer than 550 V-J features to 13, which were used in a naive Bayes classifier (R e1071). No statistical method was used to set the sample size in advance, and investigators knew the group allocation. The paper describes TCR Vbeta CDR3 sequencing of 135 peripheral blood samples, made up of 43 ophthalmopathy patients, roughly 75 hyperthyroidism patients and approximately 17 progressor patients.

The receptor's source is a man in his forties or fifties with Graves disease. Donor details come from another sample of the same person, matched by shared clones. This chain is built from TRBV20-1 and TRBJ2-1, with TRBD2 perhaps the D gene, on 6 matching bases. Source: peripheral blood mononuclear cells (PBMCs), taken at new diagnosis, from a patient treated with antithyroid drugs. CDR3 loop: CSARDPSEGLDERFF. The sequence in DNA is TGCAGTGCCCGGGACCCTTCGGAGGGACTGGATGAGCGGTTCTTC.